This TCR beta chain was observed in a study of STAT5B mutations in CD4+ large granular lymphocyte leukemia. The CDR3 sequence is 15 residues long. Deletions cut 5 bases from V and 2 bases from J, with 16 bases between. Germline V gives CDR1 LNHDA, CDR2 SQIVND (reference sequence). Data came from immunoSEQ multiplex PCR; TCRdb stores just in-frame clones and leaves some out. The data show approximately 25,000 clones, around three quarters seen once. The chain combines TRBV19 with TRBJ2-7; D call uncertain. This TCR derives from a human donor in good health. The sequencing sample was made of CD4+ T cells from blood buffy coats. This chain's CDR3 is CASSGLVRTPYEQYF. In DNA form, the CDR3 reads TGTGCCAGTAGTGGTTTAGTGAGAACCCCCTACGAGCAGTACTTC.